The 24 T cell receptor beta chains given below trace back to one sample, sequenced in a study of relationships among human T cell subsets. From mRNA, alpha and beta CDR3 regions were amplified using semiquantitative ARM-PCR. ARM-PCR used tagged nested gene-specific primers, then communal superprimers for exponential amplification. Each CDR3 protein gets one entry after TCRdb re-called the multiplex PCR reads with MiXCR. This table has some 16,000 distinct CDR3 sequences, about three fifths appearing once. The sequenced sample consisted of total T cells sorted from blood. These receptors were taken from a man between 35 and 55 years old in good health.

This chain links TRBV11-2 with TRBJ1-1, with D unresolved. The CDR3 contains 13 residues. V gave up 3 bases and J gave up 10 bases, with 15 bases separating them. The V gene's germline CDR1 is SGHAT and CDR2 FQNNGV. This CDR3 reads CASSLGEGKAAFF. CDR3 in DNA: TGTGCCAGCAGCTTGGGAGAGGGAAAGGCAGCTTTCTTT.

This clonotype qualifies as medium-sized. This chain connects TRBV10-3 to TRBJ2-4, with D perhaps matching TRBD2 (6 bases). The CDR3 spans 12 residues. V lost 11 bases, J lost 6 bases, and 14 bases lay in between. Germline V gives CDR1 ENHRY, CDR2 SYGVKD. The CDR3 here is CAVGDWGNIQYF. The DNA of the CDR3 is TGTGCCGTGGGGGACTGGGGAAACATTCAGTACTTC.

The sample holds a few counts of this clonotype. CDR3: CASSLVALGHEQYF. For the CDR3, the DNA is TGTGCCAGCAGCTTAGTAGCCCTGGGGCACGAGCAGTACTTC. V gene TRBV11-1 combines with J gene TRBJ2-7, with D perhaps TRBD1 (5 bases). The CDR3 spans 14 residues. V was clipped by 1 base and J by 5 bases, with 12 bases between them. The germline V gene has CDR1 SGHAT and CDR2 FQDESV (reference sequence).

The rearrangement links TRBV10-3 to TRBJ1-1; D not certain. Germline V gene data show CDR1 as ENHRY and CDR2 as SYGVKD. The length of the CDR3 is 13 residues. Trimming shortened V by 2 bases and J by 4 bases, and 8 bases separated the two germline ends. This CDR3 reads CAISEGLATEAFF. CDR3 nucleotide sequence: TGTGCCATCAGTGAGGGCCTGGCCACTGAAGCTTTCTTT.

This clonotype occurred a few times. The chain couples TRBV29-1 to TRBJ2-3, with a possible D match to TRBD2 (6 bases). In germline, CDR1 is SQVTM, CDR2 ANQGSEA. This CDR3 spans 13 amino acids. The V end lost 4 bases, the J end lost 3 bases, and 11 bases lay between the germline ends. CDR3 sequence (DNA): TGCAGCGTTGTGGCTGGGGGGACAGATACGCAGTATTTT. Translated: CSVVAGGTDTQYF.

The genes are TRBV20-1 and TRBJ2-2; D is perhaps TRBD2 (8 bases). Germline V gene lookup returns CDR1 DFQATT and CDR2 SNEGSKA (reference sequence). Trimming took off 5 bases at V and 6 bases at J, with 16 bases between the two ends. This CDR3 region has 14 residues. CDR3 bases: TGCAGTGCTGAGGGGGCGGGAGGTTCCGGGGAGCTGTTTTTT. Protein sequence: CSAEGAGGSGELFF.

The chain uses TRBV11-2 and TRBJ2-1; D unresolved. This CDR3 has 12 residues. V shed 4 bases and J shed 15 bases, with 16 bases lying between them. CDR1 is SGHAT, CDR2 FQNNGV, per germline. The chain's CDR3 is CASSSILDPGFF. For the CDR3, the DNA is TGTGCCAGCAGCTCGATTCTAGATCCAGGGTTCTTC.

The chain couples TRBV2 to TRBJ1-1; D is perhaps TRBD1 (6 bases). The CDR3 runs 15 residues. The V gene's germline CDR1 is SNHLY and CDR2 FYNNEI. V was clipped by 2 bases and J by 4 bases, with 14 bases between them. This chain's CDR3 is CASSENTGIVTEAFF. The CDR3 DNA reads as TGTGCCAGCAGTGAAAACACAGGGATTGTCACTGAAGCTTTCTTT.

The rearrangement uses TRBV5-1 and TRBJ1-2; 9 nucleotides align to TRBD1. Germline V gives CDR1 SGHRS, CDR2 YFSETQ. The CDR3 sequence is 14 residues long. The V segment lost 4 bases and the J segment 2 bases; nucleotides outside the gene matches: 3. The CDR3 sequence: CASSLGQGNYGYTF. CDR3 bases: TGCGCCAGCAGCCTCGGACAGGGGAACTATGGCTACACCTTC.

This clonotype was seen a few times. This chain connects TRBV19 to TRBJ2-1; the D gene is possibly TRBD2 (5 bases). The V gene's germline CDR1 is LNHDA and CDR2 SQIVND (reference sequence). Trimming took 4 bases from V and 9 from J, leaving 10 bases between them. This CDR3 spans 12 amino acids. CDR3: CASSTLGSEQFF. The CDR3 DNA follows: TGTGCCAGTAGTACTCTGGGGAGTGAGCAGTTCTTC. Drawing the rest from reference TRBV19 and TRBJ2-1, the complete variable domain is DGGITQSPKYLFRKEGQNVTLSCEQNLNHDAMYWYRQDPGQGLRLIYYSQIVNDFQKGDIAEGYSVSREKKESFPLTVTSAQKNPTAFYLCASSTLGSEQFFGPGTRLTVL.

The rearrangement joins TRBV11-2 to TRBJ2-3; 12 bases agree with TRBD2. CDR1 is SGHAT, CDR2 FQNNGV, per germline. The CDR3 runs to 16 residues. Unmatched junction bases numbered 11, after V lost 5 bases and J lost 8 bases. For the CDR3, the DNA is TGTGCCAGCAGCCCCACCACGACTAGCGGGAGAGGTACGCAGTATTTT. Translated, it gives CASSPTTTSGRGTQYF.

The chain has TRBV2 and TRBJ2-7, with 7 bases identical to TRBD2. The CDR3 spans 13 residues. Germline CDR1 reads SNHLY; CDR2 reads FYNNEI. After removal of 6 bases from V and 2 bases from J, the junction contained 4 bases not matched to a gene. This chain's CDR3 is CASRQAGPYEQYF. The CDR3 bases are TGTGCCAGCAGGCAAGCGGGGCCCTACGAGCAGTACTTC.

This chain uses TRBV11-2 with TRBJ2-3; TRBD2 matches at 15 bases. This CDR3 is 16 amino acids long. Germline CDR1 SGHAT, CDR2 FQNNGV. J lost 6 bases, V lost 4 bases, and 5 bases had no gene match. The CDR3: CASSSPGTSGGDTQYF. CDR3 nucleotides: TGTGCCAGCAGCTCCCCCGGGACTAGCGGGGGGGATACGCAGTATTTT.

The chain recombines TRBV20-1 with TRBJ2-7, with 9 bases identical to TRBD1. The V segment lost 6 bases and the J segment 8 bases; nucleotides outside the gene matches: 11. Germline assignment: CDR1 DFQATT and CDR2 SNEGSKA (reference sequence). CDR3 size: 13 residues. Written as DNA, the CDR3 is TGCAGTGCACCCGGGACAGGGTCTTACAAGCAGTACTTC. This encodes CSAPGTGSYKQYF.

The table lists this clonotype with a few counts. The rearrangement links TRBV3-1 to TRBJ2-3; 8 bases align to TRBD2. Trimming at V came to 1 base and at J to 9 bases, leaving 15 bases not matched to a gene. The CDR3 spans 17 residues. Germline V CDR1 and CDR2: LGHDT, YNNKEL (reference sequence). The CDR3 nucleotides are TGTGCCAGCAGCCAAGCGGGGGAGGAAGCGGGAGAAAACACGCAGTATTTT. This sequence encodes CASSQAGEEAGENTQYF.

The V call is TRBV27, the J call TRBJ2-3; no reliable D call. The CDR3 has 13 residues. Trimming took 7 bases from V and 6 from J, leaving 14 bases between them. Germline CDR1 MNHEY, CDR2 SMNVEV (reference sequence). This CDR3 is CASMGPLRDTQYF. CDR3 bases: TGTGCCAGCATGGGCCCCTTGAGGGATACGCAGTATTTT.

CDR3 protein: CASSGSAGGMYEQYF. DNA for the CDR3: TGTGCCAGCAGTGGATCAGCGGGGGGGATGTACGAGCAGTACTTC. The chain links TRBV6-6 to TRBJ2-7, with 10 positions matching TRBD2. The CDR3 is made up of 15 amino acids. Trimming at V came to 5 bases and at J to 4 bases, leaving 8 bases not matched to a gene. Germline V gene data show CDR1 as MNHNY and CDR2 as SVGAGI (reference sequence).

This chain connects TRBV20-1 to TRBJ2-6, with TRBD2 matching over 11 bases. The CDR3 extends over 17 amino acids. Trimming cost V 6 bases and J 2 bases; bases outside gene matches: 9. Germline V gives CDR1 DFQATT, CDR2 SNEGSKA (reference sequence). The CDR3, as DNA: TGCAGTGCAGCTCCACTAGCGGGAGTTACTGGGGCCAACGTCCTGACTTTC. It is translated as CSAAPLAGVTGANVLTF.

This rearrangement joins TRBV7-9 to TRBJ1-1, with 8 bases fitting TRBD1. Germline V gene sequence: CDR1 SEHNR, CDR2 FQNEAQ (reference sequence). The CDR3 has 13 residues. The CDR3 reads CAVGGQGGTEAFF. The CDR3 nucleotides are TGTGCAGTGGGAGGACAGGGAGGCACTGAAGCTTTCTTT.

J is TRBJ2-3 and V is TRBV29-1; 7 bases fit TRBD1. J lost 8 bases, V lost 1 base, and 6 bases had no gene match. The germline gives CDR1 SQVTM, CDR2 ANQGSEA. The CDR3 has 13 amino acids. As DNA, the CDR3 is TGCAGCGTTGAAGTGAGACAGGGCTCTACGCAGTATTTT. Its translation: CSVEVRQGSTQYF.

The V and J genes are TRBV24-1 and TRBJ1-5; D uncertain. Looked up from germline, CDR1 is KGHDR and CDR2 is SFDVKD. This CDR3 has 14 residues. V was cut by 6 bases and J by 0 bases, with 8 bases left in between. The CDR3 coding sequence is TGTGCCACCAGTCAGCGTTATAGCAATCAGCCCCAGCATTTT. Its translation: CATSQRYSNQPQHF.

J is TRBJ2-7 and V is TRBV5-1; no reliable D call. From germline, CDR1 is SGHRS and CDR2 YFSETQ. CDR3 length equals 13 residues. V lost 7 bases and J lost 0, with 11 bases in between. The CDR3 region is CASQPGSSYEQYF. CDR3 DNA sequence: TGCGCCAGCCAGCCGGGTAGCTCCTACGAGCAGTACTTC.

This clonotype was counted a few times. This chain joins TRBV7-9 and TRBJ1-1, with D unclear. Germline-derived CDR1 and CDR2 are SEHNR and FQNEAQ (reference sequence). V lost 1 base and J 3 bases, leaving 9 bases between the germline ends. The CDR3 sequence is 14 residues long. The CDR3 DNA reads TGTGCCAGCAGCTTAGACGGGAGGTACACTGAAGCTTTCTTT. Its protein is CASSLDGRYTEAFF.

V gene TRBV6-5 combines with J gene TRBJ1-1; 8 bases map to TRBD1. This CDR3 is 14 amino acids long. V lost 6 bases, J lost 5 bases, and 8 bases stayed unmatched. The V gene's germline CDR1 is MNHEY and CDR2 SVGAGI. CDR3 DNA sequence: TGTGCCAGCAGCTCGACAGGGGCCGTGACTGAAGCTTTCTTT. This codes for CASSSTGAVTEAFF.